These 20 T cell receptor beta chains were sequenced from one sample in a study of OX40 agonist ivuxolimab in advanced cancers. Assay used: immunoSEQ multiplex PCR; TCRdb lists only in-frame clones, some missing. Of some 46,000 clones in the sample, 70% to 90% were seen once. The sample was CD4+ or CD8+ T cells sorted from blood, taken in a trial of the OX40 agonist ivuxolimab. These receptors all stem from an adult with an advanced solid tumor such as melanoma, head and neck, liver or kidney cancer.

The V call is TRBV9, the J call TRBJ1-1; no clear D gene. CDR1 SGDLS and CDR2 YYNGEE come from the germline V gene. Trimming removed 5 bases at V and 5 bases at J, with 13 bases between. The CDR3 length is 13 residues. DNA of the CDR3: TGTGCCAGCAGTTCTCTCGCAAGAACTGAAGCTTTCTTT. The encoded protein is CASSSLARTEAFF.

The chain uses TRBV12-5 and TRBJ1-4; no firm D call. This CDR3 is 16 amino acids long. V gave up 3 bases and J gave up 4 bases, with 15 bases separating them. CDR1 is LGHNT and CDR2 is FRNRAP in the germline V gene. This chain's CDR3 is CASGFSTGFYNEKLFF. The CDR3, as DNA: TGTGCTAGTGGTTTCTCCACGGGATTCTATAATGAAAAACTGTTTTTT.

The chain recombines TRBV13 with TRBJ1-5; possibly TRBD1 for D (6 bases). This CDR3 region has 14 residues. CDR1 and CDR2 from the germline V gene are PRHDT and FYEKMQ (reference sequence). Trimming removed 1 base at V and 5 bases at J, with 9 bases between. The CDR3 region is CASSLAGAHQPQHF. DNA of the CDR3: TGTGCCAGCAGCTTAGCGGGGGCCCATCAGCCCCAGCATTTT.

This clone was seen repeatedly, ten times or more. V and J are TRBV9 and TRBJ1-2, with D unresolved. Germline lookup yields CDR1 SGDLS and CDR2 YYNGEE. This CDR3 contains 14 residues. With 4 bases removed from V and 7 bases from J, the gap between germline ends came to 17 bases. The CDR3 nucleotides read TGTGCCAGCAGCTCCCAGGACTGGATACGTGGCTACACCTTC. It is translated as CASSSQDWIRGYTF.

The chain is built from TRBV10-3 and TRBJ1-1; D not certain. V lost 3 bases, J lost 4 bases, and 9 bases lay in between. The germline CDR1 and CDR2 sequences are ENHRY and SYGVKD. CDR3 size: 13 residues. CDR3 coding DNA: TGTGCCATCAGTGACGCAGGCCGCACTGAAGCTTTCTTT. This sequence encodes CAISDAGRTEAFF.

The chain has TRBV30 and TRBJ1-2; 7 bases line up with TRBD1. J gave up 4 bases and V 3 bases, and 8 bases lay outside the gene matches. The CDR3 is made up of 14 amino acids. Per the germline V gene, CDR1 is GTSNPN and CDR2 is SVGIG (reference sequence). The CDR3 region has the DNA TGTGCCTGGAGGTTTGGGACAGATGGCTATGGCTACACCTTC. Translating it yields CAWRFGTDGYGYTF.

The rearrangement uses TRBV27 and TRBJ1-4; D gene ambiguous. Per the germline V gene, CDR1 is MNHEY and CDR2 is SMNVEV (reference sequence). The V end lost 5 bases, the J end lost 8 bases, and 21 bases lay between the germline ends. The CDR3 spans 16 residues. The CDR3 DNA follows: TGTGCCAGCAGTGTCGCCACGGGCTCCCTGGGGGAAAAACTGTTTTTT. Residues: CASSVATGSLGEKLFF.

The chain couples TRBV7-3 to TRBJ2-3; 8 nucleotides agree with TRBD1. The trim removed 3 bases at V and 6 bases at J, leaving 8 bases unmatched. Germline CDR1 reads SGHTA; CDR2 reads FQGTGA. CDR3 length: 15 residues. The CDR3 nucleotides read TGTGCCAGCAGCTTCCTCGGACAGGGCGCGGATACGCAGTATTTT. Amino acids: CASSFLGQGADTQYF.

V and J are TRBV5-1 and TRBJ2-5, with 13 bases matching TRBD2. Germline V gene data show CDR1 as SGHRS and CDR2 as YFSETQ. J gave up 1 base and V 3 bases, and 3 bases lay outside the gene matches. There are 16 residues in the CDR3. The CDR3 spells CASSSGLAGIQETQYF. The CDR3 DNA sequence: TGCGCCAGCAGCTCGGGACTAGCGGGGATCCAAGAGACCCAGTACTTC.

This clone has just one count. This chain uses TRBV5-4 with TRBJ1-1; D unclear. The CDR3 sequence is 13 residues long. CDR1 is SGHNT, CDR2 YYREEE, per germline (reference sequence). Trimming took 0 bases from V and 0 from J, leaving 3 bases between them. The DNA of the CDR3 is TGTGCCAGCAGCTTGGGGGTGAACACTGAAGCTTTCTTT. This sequence encodes CASSLGVNTEAFF.

This chain uses TRBV7-9 with TRBJ1-1, with D unresolved. The V end lost 2 bases, the J end lost 8 bases, and 12 bases lay between the germline ends. The CDR3 is made up of 13 amino acids. Germline-derived CDR1 and CDR2 are SEHNR and FQNEAQ (reference sequence). This chain's CDR3 is CASSLSVNFEAFF. CDR3 nucleotide sequence: TGTGCCAGCAGCTTAAGCGTCAACTTCGAAGCTTTCTTT. The whole variable domain, filled in from reference TRBV7-9 and TRBJ1-1, reads DTGVSQNPRHKITKRGQNVTFRCDPISEHNRLYWYRQTLGQGPEFLTYFQNEAQLEKSRLLSDRFSAERPKGSFSTLEIQRTEQGDSAMYLCASSLSVNFEAFFGQGTRLTVV.

This clone was recorded only once. The chain combines TRBV7-2 with TRBJ2-7; perhaps TRBD1 as D (6 bases). CDR3 size: 14 residues. Germline assignment: CDR1 SGHTA and CDR2 FQGNSA. The germline V and J ends were trimmed by 4 bases and 0 bases, with 10 bases remaining between them. The CDR3 protein is CASSWGHNSYEQYF. DNA for the CDR3: TGTGCCAGCAGCTGGGGACACAACTCCTACGAGCAGTACTTC.

Comment on this clone: This sample also contains other DNA sequences that code for the same CDR3. The chain recombines TRBV29-1 with TRBJ2-7; tentatively, D is TRBD1 (6 bases). Trimming removed 2 bases at V and 4 bases at J, with 6 bases between. The CDR3 runs to 11 residues. Germline loops: CDR1 SQVTM, CDR2 ANQGSEA. The CDR3: CSVERGYEQYF. CDR3 DNA sequence: TGCAGCGTTGAAAGGGGGTACGAGCAGTACTTC.

V gene TRBV6-5 combines with J gene TRBJ2-3, with D maybe TRBD1 (5 bases). Trimming cost V 0 bases and J 8 bases, with 15 bases left between them. The CDR3 totals 15 residues. Per germline, CDR1 MNHEY and CDR2 SVGAGI. The CDR3 nucleotides read TGTGCCAGCAGTTACTCGACAGACACAGATGGTACGCAGTATTTT. Translated, it gives CASSYSTDTDGTQYF.

The CDR3 DNA sequence: TGCGCCAGCAGCGCCTGGGACAGGGAGCAGTACTTC. Translated, it gives CASSAWDREQYF. V usage is TRBV5-1 and J usage is TRBJ2-7, with 8 positions matching TRBD1. CDR1 and CDR2 (germline): SGHRS, YFSETQ. The CDR3 consists of 12 residues. J gave up 7 bases and V 4 bases, and 4 bases lay outside the gene matches.

The J gene is TRBJ2-3, the V gene TRBV19; weak D call: TRBD2 (5 bases). Trimming shortened V by 3 bases and J by 0 bases, and 13 bases separated the two germline ends. This CDR3 is 16 amino acids long. Looked up from germline, CDR1 is LNHDA and CDR2 is SQIVND (reference sequence). The CDR3 DNA reads as TGTGCCAGTAGTATGGAGGTACCCTCTAGCACAGATACGCAGTATTTT. It is translated as CASSMEVPSSTDTQYF.

The chain recombines TRBV1 with TRBJ1-2; TRBD1 is the table's D call and was not checked against the DNA. TRBV1 is assigned pseudogene status. The CDR3 consists of 15 residues. The CDR3 here is CASSQPRLRFWGYTF. CDR3 in DNA: TGCGCCAGCAGCCAACCCAGGCTTAGATTCTGGGGCTACACCTTC.

The chain is built from TRBV27 and TRBJ1-4; unclear D gene. Per germline, CDR1 MNHEY and CDR2 SMNVEV (reference sequence). Trimming removed 1 base from V and 3 bases from J, with 6 bases in between. CDR3 length: 14 residues. The CDR3 sequence is CASSLLSPNEKLFF. The DNA of the CDR3 is TGTGCCAGCAGTTTATTGAGCCCTAATGAAAAACTGTTTTTT. Full variable domain (missing parts from reference TRBV27 and TRBJ1-4): EAQVTQNPRYLITVTGKKLTVTCSQNMNHEYMSWYRQDPGLGLRQIYYSMNVEVTDKGDVPEGYKVSRKEKRNFPLILESPSPNQTSLYFCASSLLSPNEKLFFGSGTQLSVL.

The gene calls are TRBV11-3 and TRBJ2-3; 8 bases match TRBD2. The CDR3 is 15 residues long. Germline loops: CDR1 SGHNT, CDR2 YENEEA. V shed 8 bases and J 1 base; nucleotides not matched to a gene: 8. CDR3 nucleotides: TGTGCCAGCGAGACCGGGACTAGAGGCACAGATACGCAGTATTTT. It codes for CASETGTRGTDTQYF.

The chain has TRBV7-9 and TRBJ1-2; D is uncertain. The CDR3 totals 14 residues. In germline, CDR1 is SEHNR, CDR2 FQNEAQ (reference sequence). V lost 4 bases to trimming and J lost 8 bases, with 17 bases between them. The CDR3 nucleotides read TGTGCCAGCAGCTCGCTGGGGTTCCCTCTAGGCTACACCTTC. As protein: CASSSLGFPLGYTF.